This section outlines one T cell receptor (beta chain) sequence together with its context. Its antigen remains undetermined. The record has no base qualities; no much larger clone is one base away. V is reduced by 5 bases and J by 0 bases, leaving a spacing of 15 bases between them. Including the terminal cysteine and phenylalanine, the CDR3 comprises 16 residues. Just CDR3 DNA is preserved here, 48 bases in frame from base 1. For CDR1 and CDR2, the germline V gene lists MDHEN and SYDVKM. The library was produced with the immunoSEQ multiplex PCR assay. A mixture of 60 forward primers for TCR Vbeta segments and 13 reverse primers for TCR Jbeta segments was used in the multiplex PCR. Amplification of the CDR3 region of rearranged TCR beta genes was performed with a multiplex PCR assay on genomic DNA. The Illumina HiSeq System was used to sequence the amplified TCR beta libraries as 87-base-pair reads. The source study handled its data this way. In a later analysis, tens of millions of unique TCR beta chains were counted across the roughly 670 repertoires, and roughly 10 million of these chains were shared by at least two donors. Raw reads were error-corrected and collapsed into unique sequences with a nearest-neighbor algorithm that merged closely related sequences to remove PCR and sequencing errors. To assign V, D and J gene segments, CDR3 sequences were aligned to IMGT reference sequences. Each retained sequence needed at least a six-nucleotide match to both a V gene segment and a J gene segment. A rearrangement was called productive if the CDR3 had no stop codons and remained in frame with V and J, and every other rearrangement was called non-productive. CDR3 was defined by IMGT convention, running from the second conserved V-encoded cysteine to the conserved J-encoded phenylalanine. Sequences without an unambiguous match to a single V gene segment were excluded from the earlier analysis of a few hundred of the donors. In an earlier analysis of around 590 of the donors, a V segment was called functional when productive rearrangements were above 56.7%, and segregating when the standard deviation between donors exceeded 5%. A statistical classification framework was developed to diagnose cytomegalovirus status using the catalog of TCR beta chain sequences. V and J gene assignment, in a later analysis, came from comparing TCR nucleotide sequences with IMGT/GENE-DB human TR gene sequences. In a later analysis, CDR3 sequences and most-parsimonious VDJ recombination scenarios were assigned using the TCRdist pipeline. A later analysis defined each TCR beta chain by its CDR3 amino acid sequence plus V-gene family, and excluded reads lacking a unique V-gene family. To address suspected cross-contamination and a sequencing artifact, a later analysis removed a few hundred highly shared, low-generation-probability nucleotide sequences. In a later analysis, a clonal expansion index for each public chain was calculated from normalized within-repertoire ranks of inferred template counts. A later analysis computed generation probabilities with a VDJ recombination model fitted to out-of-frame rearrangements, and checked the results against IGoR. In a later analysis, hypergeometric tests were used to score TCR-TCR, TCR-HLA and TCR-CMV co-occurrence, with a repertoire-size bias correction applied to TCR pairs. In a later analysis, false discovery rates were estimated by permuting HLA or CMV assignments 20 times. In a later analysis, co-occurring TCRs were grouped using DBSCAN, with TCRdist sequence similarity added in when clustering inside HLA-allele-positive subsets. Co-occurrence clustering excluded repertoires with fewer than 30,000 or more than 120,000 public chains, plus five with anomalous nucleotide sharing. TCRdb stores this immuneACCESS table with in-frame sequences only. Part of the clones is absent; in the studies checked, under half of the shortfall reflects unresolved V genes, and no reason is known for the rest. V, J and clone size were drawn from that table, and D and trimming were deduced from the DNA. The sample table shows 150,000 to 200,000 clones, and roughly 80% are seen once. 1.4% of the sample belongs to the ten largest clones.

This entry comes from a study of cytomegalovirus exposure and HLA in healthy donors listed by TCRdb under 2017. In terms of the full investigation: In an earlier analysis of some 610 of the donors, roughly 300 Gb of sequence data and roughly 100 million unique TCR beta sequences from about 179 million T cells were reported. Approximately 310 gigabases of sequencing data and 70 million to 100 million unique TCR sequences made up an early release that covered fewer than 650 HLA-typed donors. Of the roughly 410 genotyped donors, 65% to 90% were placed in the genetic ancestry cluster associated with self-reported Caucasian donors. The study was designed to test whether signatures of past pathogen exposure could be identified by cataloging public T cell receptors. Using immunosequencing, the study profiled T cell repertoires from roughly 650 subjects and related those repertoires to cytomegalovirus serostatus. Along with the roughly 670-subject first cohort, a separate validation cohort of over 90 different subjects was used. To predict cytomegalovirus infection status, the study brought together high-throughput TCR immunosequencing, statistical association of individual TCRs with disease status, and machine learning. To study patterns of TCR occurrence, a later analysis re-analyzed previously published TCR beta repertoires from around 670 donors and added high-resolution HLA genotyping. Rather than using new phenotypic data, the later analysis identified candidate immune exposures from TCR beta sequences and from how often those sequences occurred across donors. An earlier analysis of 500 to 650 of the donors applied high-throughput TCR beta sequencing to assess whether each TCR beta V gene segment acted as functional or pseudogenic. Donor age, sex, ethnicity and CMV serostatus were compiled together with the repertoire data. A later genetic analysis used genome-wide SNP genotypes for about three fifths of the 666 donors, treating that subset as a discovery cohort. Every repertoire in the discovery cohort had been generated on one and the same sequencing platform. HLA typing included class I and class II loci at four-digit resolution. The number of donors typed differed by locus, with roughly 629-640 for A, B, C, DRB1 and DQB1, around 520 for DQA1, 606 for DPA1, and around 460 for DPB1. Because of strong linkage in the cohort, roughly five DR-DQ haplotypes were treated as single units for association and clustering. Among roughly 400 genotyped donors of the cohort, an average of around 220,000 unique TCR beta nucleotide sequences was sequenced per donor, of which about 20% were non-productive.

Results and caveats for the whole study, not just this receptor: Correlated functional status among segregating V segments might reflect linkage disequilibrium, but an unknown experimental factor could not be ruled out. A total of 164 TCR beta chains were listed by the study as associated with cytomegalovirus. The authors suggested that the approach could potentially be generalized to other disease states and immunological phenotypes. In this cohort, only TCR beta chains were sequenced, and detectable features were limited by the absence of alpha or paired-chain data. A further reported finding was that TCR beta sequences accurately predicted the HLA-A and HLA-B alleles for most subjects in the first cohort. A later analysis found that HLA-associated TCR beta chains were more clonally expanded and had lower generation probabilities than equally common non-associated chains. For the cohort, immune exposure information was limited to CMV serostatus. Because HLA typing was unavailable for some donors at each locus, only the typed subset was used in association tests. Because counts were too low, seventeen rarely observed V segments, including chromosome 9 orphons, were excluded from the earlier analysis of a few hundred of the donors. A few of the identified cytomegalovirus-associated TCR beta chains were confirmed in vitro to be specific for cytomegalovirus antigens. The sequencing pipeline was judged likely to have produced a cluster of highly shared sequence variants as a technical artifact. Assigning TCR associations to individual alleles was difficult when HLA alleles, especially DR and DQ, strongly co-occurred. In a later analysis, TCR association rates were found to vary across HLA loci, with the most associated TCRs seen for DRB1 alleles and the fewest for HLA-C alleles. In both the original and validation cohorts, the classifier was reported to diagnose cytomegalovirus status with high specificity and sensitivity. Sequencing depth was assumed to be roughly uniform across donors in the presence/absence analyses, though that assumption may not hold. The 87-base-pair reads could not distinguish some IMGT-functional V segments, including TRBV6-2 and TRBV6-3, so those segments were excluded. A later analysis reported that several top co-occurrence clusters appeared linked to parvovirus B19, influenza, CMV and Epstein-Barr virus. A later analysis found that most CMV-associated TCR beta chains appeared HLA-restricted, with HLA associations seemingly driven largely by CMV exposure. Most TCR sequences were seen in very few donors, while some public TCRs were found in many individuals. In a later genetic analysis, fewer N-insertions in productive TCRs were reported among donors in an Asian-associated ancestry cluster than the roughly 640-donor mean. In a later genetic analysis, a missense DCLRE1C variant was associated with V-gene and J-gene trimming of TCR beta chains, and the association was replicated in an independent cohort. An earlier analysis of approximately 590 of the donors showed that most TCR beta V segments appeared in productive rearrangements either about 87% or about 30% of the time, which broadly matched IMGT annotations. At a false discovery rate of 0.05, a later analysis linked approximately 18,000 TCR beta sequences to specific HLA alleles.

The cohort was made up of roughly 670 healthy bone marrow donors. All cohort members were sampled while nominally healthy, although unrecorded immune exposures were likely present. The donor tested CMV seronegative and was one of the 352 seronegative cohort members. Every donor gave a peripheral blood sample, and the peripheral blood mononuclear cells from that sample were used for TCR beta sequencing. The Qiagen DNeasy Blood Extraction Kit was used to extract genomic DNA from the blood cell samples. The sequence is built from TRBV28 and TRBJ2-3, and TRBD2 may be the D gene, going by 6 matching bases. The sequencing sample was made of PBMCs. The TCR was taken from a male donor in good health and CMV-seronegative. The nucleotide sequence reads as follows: TGTGCCAGCAGTCTCCCCGGGCGGGGCAGCACAGATACGCAGTATTTT. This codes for CASSLPGRGSTDTQYF.